This T cell receptor (beta chain) was identified in a study of shared clonotypes between healthy human individuals. The assay was immunoSEQ multiplex PCR, and TCRdb's table has in-frame clones only and misses some. Altogether approximately 2,000,000 clones are present, around 95% being singletons, with the ten largest covering about 1.7%. Germline V gene lookup returns CDR1 ENHRY and CDR2 SYGVKD. This CDR3 is built from 12 residues. V trimming: 8 bases; J trimming: 2 bases; junction bases outside the gene matches: 1. General observations from the study: Researchers sampled only blood; tissue repertoires likely differ. Some naive CD4 clonotypes, about 5%, turned up in common across several donors. Non-shared clonotypes had lower generation probabilities than clonotypes shared by all four sorted-subset donors. What naive subsets generally showed was a larger estimated richness than memory subsets showed.

As to this clone: Its antigen remains unknown.

CD45RO-negative cells were positively selected for CCR7, leaving out terminally differentiated effector memory CD45RA+ cells. The material sequenced was naive CD8+ T cells from PBMCs. This clonotype was sampled from a man aged 18 to 30 in good health. Some clones in this sample may be carry-over from other donors' samples. The V and J genes are TRBV10-3 and TRBJ2-7, with 9 bases that match TRBD2. The CDR3 DNA reads as TGTGCCATCGCGGGGGGGGCCTACGAGCAGTACTTC. Translation: CAIAGGAYEQYF.